A selection of T cell receptor beta chains follows, all from one sample in a study of siplizumab effects on memory and regulatory T cells. Clones were sequenced by immunoSEQ multiplex PCR, and TCRdb holds only the in-frame ones, with some missing. The sample lists roughly 110,000 clones; 90% to 95% were seen once. The sequenced material came from non-Treg CD4+ T cells sorted from blood. All receptors come from a human donor in good health. The CDR3 runs from the conserved cysteine through the conserved F or W. The order of the fields is clone size, J gene, V gene, D gene, CDR3 protein, CDR3 DNA. D genes are given only for firm matches. Clone size is shown for a subset of rows, as once, few, many or a class of expanded clone.

>-|TRBJ1-5|TRBV19|TRBD1
CASSPGTGISNQPQHF
TGTGCCAGTAGCCCGGGGACAGGGATAAGCAATCAGCCCCAGCATTTT
>-|TRBJ2-7|TRBV4-2|TRBD2
CASSQALVGLAGDEQYF
TGTGCCAGCAGCCAAGCGCTCGTTGGGCTAGCGGGGGACGAGCAGTACTTC
>-|TRBJ1-2|TRBV28|TRBD1
CASTKTGTGGSLDGYTF
TGTGCCAGCACCAAGACCGGGACAGGGGGCTCCCTTGATGGCTACACCTTC
>-|TRBJ2-3|TRBV23-1|TRBD2
CASTQPLGTSGGAGDTQYF
TGCGCCAGCACCCAACCTTTAGGTACAAGCGGGGGGGCAGGGGATACGCAGTATTTT
>-|TRBJ2-3|TRBV4-3|-
CASSQSGVRGDTQYF
TGCGCCAGCAGCCAGTCGGGGGTCCGTGGAGATACGCAGTATTTT
>-|TRBJ1-5|TRBV29-1|TRBD1
CSVARTGGQPQHF
TGCAGCGTCGCCAGGACAGGGGGCCAGCCCCAGCATTTT
>-|TRBJ2-5|TRBV7-3|-
CASSLLSTVGETQYF
TGTGCCAGCAGCTTACTGTCGACGGTTGGGGAGACCCAGTACTTC
>once|TRBJ1-1|TRBV6-4|-
CAGSDTTVSISRLNTEAFF
TGTGCCGGTAGTGACACGACAGTGTCGATTTCCCGGCTGAACACTGAAGCTTTCTTT
>-|TRBJ1-1|TRBV6-5|-
CASSYGGVYTEAFF
TGTGCCAGCAGTTACGGAGGGGTCTACACTGAAGCTTTCTTT
>-|TRBJ2-3|TRBV9|TRBD2
CASSVDGLVDTQYF
TGTGCCAGCAGCGTAGACGGACTAGTGGATACGCAGTATTTT
>-|TRBJ2-1|TRBV27|-
CASSSTPPPNEQFF
TGTGCCAGCAGTTCTACCCCCCCTCCCAATGAGCAGTTCTTC
>-|TRBJ1-2|TRBV7-9|-
CASSPQDRSGYTF
TGTGCCAGCAGCCCACAAGACAGGTCCGGCTACACCTTC
>-|TRBJ2-1|TRBV7-3|TRBD2
CASSPSGGARNEQFF
TGTGCCAGCAGCCCTAGCGGGGGGGCAAGGAATGAGCAGTTCTTC
>few|TRBJ1-6|TRBV7-3|-
CASRSLDEPLHF
TGTGCCAGCAGGTCATTGGACGAACCCCTCCACTTT
>-|TRBJ2-3|TRBV27|-
CASRGIRAFGTDTQYF
TGTGCCAGCAGGGGGATAAGGGCATTCGGCACAGATACGCAGTATTTT